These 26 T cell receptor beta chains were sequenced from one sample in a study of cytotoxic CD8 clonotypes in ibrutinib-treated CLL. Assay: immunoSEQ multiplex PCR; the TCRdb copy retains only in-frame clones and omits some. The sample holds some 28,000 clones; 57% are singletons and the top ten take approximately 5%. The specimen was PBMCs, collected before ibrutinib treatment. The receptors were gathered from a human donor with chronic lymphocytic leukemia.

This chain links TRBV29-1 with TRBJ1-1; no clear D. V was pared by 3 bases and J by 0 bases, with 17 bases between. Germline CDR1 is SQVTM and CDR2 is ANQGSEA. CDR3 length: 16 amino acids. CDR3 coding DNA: TGCAGCGTTGAGAATGCCCGCGGGTACATGAACACTGAAGCTTTCTTT. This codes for CSVENARGYMNTEAFF.

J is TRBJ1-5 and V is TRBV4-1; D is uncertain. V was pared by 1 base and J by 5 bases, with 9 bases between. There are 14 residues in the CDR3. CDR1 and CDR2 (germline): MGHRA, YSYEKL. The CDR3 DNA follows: TGCGCCAGCAGCCAAGTCCCGGGCGATCAGCCCCAGCATTTT. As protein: CASSQVPGDQPQHF.

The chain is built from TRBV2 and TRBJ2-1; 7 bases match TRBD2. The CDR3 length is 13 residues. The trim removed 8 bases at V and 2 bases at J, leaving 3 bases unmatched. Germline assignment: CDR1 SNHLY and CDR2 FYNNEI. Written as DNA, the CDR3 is TGTGCCAGCGGGACTAACGCCTACAATGAGCAGTTCTTC. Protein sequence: CASGTNAYNEQFF.

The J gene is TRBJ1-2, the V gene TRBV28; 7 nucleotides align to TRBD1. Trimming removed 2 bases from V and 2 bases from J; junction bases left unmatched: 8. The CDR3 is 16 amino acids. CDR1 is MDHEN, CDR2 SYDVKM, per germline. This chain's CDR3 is CASSLRGGQTNYGYTF. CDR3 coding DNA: TGTGCCAGCAGTTTAAGAGGGGGACAGACAAACTATGGCTACACCTTC.

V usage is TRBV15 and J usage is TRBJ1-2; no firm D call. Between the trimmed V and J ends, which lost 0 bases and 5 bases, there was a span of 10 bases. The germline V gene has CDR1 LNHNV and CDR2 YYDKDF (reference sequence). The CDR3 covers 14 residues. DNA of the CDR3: TGTGCCACCAGCAGAGATATAAGTGGGTATGGCTACACCTTC. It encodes CATSRDISGYGYTF.

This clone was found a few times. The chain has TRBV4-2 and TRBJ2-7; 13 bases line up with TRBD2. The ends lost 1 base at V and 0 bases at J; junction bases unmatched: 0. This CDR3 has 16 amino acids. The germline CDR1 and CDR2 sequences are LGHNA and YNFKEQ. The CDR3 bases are TGTGCCAGCAGCCAAGGGACTAGCGGGGGCTCCTACGAGCAGTACTTC. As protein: CASSQGTSGGSYEQYF.

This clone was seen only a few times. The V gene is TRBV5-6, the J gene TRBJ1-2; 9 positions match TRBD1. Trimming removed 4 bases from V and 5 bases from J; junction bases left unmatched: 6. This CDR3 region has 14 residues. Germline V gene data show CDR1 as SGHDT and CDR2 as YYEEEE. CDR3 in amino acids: CASSPGQGWYGYTF. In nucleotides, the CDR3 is TGTGCCAGCAGCCCGGGACAGGGATGGTATGGCTACACCTTC.

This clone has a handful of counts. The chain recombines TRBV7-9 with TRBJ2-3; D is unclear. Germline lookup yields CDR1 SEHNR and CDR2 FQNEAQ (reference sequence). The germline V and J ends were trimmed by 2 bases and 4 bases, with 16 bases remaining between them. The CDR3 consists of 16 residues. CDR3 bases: TGTGCCAGCAGCTTAATTGGGATAGGGCAATCAGATACGCAGTATTTT. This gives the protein CASSLIGIGQSDTQYF.

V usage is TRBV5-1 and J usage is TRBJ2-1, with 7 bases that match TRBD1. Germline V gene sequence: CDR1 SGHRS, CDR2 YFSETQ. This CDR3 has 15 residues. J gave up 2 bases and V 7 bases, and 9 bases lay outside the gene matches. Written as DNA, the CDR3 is TGCGCCAGCTCCTTAACCGGGACAGCCTACAATGAGCAGTTCTTC. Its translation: CASSLTGTAYNEQFF.

The CDR3 DNA reads as TGCGCCAGCAGCTTACGGGACGGAACCTACGAGCAGTACTTC. Its translation is CASSLRDGTYEQYF. This chain uses TRBV5-1 with TRBJ2-7, with D possibly being TRBD1 or TRBD2 (5 bases each). The CDR3 has 14 amino acids. Germline V gene data show CDR1 as SGHRS and CDR2 as YFSETQ. Trimming stripped 2 bases from V and 2 bases from J, with 11 bases between.

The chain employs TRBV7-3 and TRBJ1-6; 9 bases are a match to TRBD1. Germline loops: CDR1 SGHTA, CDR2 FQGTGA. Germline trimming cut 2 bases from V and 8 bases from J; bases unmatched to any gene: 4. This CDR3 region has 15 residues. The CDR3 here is CASSLGTGSDSPLHF. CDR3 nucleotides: TGTGCCAGCAGCTTAGGGACAGGGTCGGATTCACCCCTCCACTTT.

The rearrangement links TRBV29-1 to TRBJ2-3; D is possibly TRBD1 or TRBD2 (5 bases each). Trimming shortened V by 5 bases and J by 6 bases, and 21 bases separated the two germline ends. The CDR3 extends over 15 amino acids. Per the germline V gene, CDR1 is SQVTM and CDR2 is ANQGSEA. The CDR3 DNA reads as TGCAGCGTTATTTCCGGACCCTCCTGGGGGGATACGCAGTATTTT. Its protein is CSVISGPSWGDTQYF.

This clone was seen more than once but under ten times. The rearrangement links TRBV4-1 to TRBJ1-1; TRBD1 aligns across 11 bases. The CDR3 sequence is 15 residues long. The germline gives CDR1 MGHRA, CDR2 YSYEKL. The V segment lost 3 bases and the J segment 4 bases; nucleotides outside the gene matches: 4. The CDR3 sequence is CASSQRDRGSTEAFF. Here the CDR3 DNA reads TGCGCCAGCAGCCAGAGGGACAGGGGGAGCACTGAAGCTTTCTTT.

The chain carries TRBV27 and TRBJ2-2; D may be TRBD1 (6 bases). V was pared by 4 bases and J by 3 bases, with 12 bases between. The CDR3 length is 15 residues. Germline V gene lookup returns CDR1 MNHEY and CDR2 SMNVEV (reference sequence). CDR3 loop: CASSSPGHYTGELFF. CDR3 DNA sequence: TGTGCCAGCAGTTCCCCGGGACACTACACCGGGGAGCTGTTTTTT.

CDR3 bases: TGTGCCAGCAGCGCCTACTCTGGAAACACCATATATTTT. This encodes CASSAYSGNTIYF. The chain has TRBV9 and TRBJ1-3, with no clear D. Trimming cost V 3 bases and J 0 bases, with 4 bases left between them. In germline, CDR1 is SGDLS, CDR2 YYNGEE. This CDR3 has 13 residues.

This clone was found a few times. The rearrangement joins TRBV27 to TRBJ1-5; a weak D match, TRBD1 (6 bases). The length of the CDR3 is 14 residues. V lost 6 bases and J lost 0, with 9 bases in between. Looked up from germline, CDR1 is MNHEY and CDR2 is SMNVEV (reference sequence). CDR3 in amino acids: CASSLQGSNQPQHF. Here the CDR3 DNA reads TGTGCCAGCAGCTTACAGGGTAGCAATCAGCCCCAGCATTTT.

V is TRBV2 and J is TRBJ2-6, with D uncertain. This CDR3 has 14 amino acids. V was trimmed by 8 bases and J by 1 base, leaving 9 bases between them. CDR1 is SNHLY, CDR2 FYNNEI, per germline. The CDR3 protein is CASRRTSGANVLTF. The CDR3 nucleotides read TGTGCCAGCCGGAGAACGTCTGGGGCCAACGTCCTGACTTTC.

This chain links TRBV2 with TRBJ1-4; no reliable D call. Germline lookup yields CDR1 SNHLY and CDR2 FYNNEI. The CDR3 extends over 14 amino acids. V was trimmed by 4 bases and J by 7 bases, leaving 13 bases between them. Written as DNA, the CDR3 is TGTGCCAGCAGTGGGACTTTCCCGGGTGAAAAACTGTTTTTT. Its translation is CASSGTFPGEKLFF.

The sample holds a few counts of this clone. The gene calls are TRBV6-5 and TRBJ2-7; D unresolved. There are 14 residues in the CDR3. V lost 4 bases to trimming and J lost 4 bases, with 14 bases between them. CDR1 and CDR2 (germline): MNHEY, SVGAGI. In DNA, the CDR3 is TGTGCCAGCAGTTCGACTTTTCAAATGTACGAGCAGTACTTC. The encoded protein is CASSSTFQMYEQYF.

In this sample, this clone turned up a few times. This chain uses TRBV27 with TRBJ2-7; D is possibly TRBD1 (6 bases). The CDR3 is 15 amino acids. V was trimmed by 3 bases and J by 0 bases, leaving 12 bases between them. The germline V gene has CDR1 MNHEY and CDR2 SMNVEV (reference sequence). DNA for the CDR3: TGTGCCAGCAGTTTTGCTCAGGGGAGCTCCTACGAGCAGTACTTC. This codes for CASSFAQGSSYEQYF.

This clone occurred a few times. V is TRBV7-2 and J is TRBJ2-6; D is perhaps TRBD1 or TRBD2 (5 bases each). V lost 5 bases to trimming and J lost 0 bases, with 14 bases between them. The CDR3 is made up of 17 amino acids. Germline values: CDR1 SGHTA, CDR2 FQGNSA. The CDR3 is CASSGLGTDSGANVLTF. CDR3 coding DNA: TGTGCCAGCAGCGGTCTCGGGACGGACTCTGGGGCCAACGTCCTGACTTTC. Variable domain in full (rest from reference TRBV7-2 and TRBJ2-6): GAGVSQSPSNKVTEKGKDVELRCDPISGHTALYWYRQSLGQGLEFLIYFQGNSAPDKSGLPSDRFSAERTGGSVSTLTIQRTQQEDSAVYLCASSGLGTDSGANVLTFGAGSRLTVL.

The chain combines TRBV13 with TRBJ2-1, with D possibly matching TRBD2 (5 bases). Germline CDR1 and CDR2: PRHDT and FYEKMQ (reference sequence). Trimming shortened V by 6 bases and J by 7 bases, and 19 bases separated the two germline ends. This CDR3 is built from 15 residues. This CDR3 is CASSHGLSRWNEQFF. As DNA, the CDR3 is TGTGCCAGCAGTCATGGACTTTCCAGGTGGAATGAGCAGTTCTTC. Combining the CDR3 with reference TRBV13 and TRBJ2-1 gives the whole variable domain AAGVIQSPRHLIKEKRETATLKCYPIPRHDTVYWYQQGPGQDPQFLISFYEKMQSDKGSIPDRFSAQQFSDYHSELNMSSLELGDSALYFCASSHGLSRWNEQFFGPGTRLTVL.

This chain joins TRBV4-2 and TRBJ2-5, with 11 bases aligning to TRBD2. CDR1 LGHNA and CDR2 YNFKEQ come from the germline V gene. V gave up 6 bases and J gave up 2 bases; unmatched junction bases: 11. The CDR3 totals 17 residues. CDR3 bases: TGTGCCAGCAGTCGCCTAGCGGGGGGCTCCAAACAAGAGACCCAGTACTTC. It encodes CASSRLAGGSKQETQYF.

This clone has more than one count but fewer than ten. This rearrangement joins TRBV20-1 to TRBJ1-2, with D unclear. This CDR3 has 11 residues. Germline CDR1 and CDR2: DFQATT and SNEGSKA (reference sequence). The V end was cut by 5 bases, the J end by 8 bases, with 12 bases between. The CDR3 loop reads CSAALGSGYTF. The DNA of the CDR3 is TGCAGTGCTGCCCTCGGGTCGGGCTACACCTTC.

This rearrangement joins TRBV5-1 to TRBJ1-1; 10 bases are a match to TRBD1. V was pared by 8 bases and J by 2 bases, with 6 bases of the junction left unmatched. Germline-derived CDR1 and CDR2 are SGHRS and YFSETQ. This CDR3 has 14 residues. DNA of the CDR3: TGCGCCAGTCGACAGGGGGCCTTCAACACTGAAGCTTTCTTT. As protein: CASRQGAFNTEAFF. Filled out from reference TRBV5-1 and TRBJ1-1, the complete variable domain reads KAGVTQTPRYLIKTRGQQVTLSCSPISGHRSVSWYQQTPGQGLQFLFEYFSETQRNKGNFPGRFSGRQFSNSRSEMNVSTLELGDSALYLCASRQGAFNTEAFFGQGTRLTVV.

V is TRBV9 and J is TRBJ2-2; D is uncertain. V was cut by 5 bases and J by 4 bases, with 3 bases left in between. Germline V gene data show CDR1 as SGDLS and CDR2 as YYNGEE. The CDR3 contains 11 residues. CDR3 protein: CASRGTGELFF. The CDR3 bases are TGTGCCAGCAGAGGCACCGGGGAGCTGTTTTTT. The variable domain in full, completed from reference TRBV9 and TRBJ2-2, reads DSGVTQTPKHLITATGQRVTLRCSPRSGDLSVYWYQQSLDQGLQFLIQYYNGEERAKGNILERFSAQQFPDLHSELNLSSLELGDSALYFCASRGTGELFFGEGSRLTVL.